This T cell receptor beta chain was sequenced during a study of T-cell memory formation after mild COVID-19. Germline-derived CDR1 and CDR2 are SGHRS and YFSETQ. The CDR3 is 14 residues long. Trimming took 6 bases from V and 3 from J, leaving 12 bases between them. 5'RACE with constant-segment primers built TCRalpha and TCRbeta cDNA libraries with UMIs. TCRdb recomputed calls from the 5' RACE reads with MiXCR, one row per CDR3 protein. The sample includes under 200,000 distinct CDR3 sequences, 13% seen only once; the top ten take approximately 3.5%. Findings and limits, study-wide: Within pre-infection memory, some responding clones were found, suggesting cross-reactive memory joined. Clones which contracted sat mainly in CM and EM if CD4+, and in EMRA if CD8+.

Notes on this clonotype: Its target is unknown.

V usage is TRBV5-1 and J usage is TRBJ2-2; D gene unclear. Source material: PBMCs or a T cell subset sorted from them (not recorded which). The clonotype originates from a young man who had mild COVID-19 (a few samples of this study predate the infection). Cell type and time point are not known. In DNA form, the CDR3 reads TGCGCCAGCACCTTCAGTTGGGACACCGGGGAGCTGTTTTTT. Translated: CASTFSWDTGELFF.